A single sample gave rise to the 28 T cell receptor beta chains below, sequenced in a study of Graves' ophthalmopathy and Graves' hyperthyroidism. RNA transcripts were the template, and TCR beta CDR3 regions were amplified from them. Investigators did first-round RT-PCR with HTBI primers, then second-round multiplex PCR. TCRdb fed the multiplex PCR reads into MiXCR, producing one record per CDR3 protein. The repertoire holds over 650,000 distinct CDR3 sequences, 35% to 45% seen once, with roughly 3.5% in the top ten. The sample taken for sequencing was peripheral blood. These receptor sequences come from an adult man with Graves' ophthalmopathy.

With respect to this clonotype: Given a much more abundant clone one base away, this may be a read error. The CDR3 here is CAIKGGRYEQYF. CDR3 nucleotides: TGTGCCATCAAGGGTGGGAGGTACGAGCAGTACTTC. The chain is built from TRBV10-3 and TRBJ2-7; D possibly corresponds to TRBD2 (6 bases). Per germline, CDR1 ENHRY and CDR2 SYGVKD. The CDR3 is made up of 12 amino acids. Deletions cut 7 bases from V and 4 bases from J, with 11 bases between.

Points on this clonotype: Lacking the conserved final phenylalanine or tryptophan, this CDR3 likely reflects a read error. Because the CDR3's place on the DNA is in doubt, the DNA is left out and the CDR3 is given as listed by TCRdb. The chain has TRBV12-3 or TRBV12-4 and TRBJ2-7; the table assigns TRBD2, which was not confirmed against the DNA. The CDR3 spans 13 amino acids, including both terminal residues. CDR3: CASSQDGQRVILL.

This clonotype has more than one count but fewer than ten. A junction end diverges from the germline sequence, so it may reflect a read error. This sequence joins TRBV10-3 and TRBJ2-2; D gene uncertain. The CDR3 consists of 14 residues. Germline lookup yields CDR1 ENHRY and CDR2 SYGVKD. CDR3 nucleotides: TGTGCCAGCAGTGATCGGGCCTCGCCCGGGGAGCTGTTTTTT. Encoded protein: CASSDRASPGELFF.

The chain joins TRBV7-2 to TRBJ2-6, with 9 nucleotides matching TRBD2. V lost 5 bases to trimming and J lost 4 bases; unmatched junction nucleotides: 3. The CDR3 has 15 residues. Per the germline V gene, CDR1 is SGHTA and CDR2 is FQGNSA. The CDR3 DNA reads TGTGCCAGCAGCCGTGGGACTAGCGGGGCCAACGTCCTGACTTTC. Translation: CASSRGTSGANVLTF.

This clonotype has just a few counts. This CDR3 is CASSPESVRMGEQYF. CDR3 bases: TGCGCCAGCAGCCCCGAATCAGTCAGGATGGGCGAGCAGTACTTC. V and J are TRBV4-1 and TRBJ2-7; D is ambiguous. There are 15 residues in the CDR3. The V end was cut by 4 bases, the J end by 6 bases, with 19 bases between. Per the germline V gene, CDR1 is MGHRA and CDR2 is YSYEKL.

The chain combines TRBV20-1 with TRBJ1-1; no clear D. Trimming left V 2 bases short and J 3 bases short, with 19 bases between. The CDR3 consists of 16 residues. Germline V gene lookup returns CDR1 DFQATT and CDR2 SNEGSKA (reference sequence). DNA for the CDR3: TGCAGTGCTAGACCCGAAGCCCGGCCCGCGGACACTGAAGCTTTCTTT. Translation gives CSARPEARPADTEAFF.

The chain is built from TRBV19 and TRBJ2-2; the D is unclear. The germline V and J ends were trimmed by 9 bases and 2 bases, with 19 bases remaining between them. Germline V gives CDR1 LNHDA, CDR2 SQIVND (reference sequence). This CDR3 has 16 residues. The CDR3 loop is CARDWPGANNTGELFF. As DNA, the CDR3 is TGTGCCAGGGATTGGCCTGGCGCAAATAACACCGGGGAGCTGTTTTTT.

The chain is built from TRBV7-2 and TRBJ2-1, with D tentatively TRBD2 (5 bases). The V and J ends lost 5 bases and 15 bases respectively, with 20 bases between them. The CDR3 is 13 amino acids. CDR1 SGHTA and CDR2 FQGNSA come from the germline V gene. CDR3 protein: CASSNGPELDWFF. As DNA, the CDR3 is TGTGCCAGCAGCAACGGACCCGAATTGGACTGGTTCTTC.

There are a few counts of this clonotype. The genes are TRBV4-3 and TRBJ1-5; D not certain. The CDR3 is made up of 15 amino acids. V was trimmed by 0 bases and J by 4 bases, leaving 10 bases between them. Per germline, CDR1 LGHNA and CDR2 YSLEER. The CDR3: CASSQEYSTNQPQHF. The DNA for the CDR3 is TGCGCCAGCAGCCAAGAGTACAGTACTAATCAGCCCCAGCATTTT.

The CDR3 nucleotides read TGTGCCAGCAGGGGAGGGGGAGTCCAAGACACCATATATTTT. It encodes CASRGGGVQDTIYF. The chain has TRBV10-3 and TRBJ1-3, with D possibly matching TRBD1 (6 bases). V was pared by 10 bases and J by 8 bases, with 21 bases between. This CDR3 spans 14 amino acids. Germline CDR1 reads ENHRY; CDR2 reads SYGVKD.

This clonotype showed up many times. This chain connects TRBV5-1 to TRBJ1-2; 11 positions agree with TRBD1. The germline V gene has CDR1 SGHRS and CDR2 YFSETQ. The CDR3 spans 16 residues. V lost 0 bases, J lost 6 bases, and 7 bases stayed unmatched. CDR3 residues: CASSLAGQGAQHGYTF. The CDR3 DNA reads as TGCGCCAGCAGCTTGGCCGGACAGGGGGCGCAACATGGCTACACCTTC. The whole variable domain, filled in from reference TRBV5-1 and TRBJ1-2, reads KAGVTQTPRYLIKTRGQQVTLSCSPISGHRSVSWYQQTPGQGLQFLFEYFSETQRNKGNFPGRFSGRQFSNSRSEMNVSTLELGDSALYLCASSLAGQGAQHGYTFGSGTRLTVV.

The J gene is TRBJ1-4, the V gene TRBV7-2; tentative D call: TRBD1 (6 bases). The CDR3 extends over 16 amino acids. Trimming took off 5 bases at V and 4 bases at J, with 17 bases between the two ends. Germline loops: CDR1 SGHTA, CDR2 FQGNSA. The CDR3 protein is CASSQRGAGLNEKLFF. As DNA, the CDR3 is TGTGCCAGCAGCCAAAGGGGGGCAGGGCTTAATGAAAAACTGTTTTTT.

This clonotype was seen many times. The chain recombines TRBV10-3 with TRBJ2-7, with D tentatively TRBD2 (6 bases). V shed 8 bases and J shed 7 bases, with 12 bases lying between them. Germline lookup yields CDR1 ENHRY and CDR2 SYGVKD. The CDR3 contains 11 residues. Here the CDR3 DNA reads TGTGCCATCGAGTCGGAGGGGGAGCAGTACTTC. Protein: CAIESEGEQYF.

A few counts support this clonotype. The CDR3 reads CASSRGREENSPLHF. CDR3 DNA sequence: TGCGCCAGCAGCCGGGGCAGGGAAGAGAATTCACCCCTCCACTTT. V usage is TRBV5-1 and J usage is TRBJ1-6, with a tentative D call TRBD1 (5 bases). Germline CDR1 and CDR2: SGHRS and YFSETQ. The V gene lost 4 bases and the J gene lost 7 bases, with 15 bases spanning the gap. The CDR3 consists of 15 residues.

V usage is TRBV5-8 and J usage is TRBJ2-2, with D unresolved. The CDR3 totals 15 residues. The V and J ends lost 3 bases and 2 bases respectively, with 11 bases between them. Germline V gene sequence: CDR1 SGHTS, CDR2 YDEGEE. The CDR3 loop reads CASSYRPTNTGELFF. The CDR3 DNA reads TGTGCCAGCAGCTACCGACCGACCAACACCGGGGAGCTGTTTTTT. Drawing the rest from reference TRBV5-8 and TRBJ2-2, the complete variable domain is EAGVTQSPTHLIKTRGQQATLRCSPISGHTSVYWYQQALGLGLQFLLWYDEGEERNRGNFPPRFSGRQFPNYSSELNVNALELEDSALYLCASSYRPTNTGELFFGEGSRLTVL.

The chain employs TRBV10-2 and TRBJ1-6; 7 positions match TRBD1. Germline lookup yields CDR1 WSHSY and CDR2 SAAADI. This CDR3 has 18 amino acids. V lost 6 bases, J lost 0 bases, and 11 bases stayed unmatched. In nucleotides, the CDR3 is TGCGCCAGCAGCCAAGAAGGGACAGAAAACTCCTATAATTCACCCCTCCACTTT. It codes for CASSQEGTENSYNSPLHF.

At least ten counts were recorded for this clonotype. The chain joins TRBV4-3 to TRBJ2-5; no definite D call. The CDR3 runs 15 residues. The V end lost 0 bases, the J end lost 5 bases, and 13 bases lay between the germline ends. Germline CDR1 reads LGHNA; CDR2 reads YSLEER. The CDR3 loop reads CASSQDWVVEETQYF. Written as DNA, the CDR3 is TGCGCCAGCAGCCAAGATTGGGTAGTTGAGGAGACCCAGTACTTC.

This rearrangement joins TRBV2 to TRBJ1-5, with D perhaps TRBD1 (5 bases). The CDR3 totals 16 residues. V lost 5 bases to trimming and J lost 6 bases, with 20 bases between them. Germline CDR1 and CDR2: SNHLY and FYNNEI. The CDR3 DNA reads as TGTGCCAGCAGTTATTTCGGGACGGGAGACTTTCAGCCCCAGCATTTT. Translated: CASSYFGTGDFQPQHF. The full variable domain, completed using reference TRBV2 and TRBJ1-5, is EPEVTQTPSHQVTQMGQEVILRCVPISNHLYFYWYRQILGQKVEFLVSFYNNEISEKSEIFDDQFSVERPDGSNFTLKIRSTKLEDSAMYFCASSYFGTGDFQPQHFGDGTRLSIL.

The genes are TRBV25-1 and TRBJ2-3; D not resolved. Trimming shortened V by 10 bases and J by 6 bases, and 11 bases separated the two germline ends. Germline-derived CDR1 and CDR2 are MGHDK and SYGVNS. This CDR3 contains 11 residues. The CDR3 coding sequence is TGTGCCACCCGTTTAGGGGATACGCAGTATTTT. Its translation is CATRLGDTQYF.

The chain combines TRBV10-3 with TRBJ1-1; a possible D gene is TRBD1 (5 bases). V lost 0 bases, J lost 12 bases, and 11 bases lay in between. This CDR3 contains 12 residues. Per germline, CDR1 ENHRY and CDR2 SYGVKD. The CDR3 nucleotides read TGTGCCATCAGTGAGTCCGCCGGGGCTTCTTTCTTT. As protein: CAISESAGASFF.

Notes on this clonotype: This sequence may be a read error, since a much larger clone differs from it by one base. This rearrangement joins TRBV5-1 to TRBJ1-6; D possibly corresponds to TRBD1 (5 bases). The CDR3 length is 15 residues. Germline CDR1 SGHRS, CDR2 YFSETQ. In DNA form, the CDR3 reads TGCGCCAACAGCCCCTCAGCAGGGCCTAATTCACCCCTCCACTTT. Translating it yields CANSPSAGPNSPLHF.

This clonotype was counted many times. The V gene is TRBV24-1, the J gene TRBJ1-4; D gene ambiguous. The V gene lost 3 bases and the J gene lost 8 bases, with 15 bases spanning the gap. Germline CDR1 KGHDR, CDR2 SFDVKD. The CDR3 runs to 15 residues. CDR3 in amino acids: CATSDPRGGAEKLFF. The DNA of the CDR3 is TGTGCCACCAGTGATCCCCGTGGTGGTGCAGAAAAACTGTTTTTT.

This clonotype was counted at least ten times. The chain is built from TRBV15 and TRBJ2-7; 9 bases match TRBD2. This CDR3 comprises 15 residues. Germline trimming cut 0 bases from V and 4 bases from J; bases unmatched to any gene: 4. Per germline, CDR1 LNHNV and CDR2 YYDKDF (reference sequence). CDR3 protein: CATSRDLAGRYEQYF. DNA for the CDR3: TGTGCCACCAGCAGAGATCTAGCGGGGAGGTACGAGCAGTACTTC.

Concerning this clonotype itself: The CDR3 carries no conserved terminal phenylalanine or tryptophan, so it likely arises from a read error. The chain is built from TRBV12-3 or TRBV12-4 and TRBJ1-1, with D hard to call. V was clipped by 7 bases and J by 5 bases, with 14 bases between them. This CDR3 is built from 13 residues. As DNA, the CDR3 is TGTGCCAGCACCCCAGGACGGTTAACTGAAGCTTTCCTT. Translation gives CASTPGRLTEAFL.

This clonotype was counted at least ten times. The CDR3 DNA reads TGTGCCAGCAGGAGCGCACAGACTTTGGGTGAAGCTTTCTTT. It specifies CASRSAQTLGEAFF. The chain has TRBV12-3 or TRBV12-4 and TRBJ1-1; unclear D gene. There are 14 residues in the CDR3. Trimming shortened V by 6 bases and J by 7 bases, and 18 bases separated the two germline ends.

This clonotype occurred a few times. For the CDR3, the DNA is TGTGCCAGCAGTGAAGTGACAGGGGGCGCGGAGACCCAGTACTTC. It translates to CASSEVTGGAETQYF. The chain carries TRBV2 and TRBJ2-5; 10 bases fit TRBD1. The V segment lost 1 base and the J segment 5 bases; nucleotides outside the gene matches: 4. The germline gives CDR1 SNHLY, CDR2 FYNNEI. This CDR3 is built from 15 residues.

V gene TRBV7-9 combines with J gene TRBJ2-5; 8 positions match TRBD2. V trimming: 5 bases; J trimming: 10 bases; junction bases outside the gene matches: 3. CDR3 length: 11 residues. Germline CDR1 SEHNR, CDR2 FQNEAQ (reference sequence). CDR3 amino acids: CASSIGGDQYF. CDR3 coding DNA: TGTGCCAGCAGCATCGGGGGGGACCAGTACTTC.

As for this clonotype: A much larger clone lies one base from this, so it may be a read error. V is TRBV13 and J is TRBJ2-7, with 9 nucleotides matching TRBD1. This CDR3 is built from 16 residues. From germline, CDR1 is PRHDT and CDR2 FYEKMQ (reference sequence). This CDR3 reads CAGSPRGGQGTYEQYF. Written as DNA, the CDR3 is TGTGCCGGCAGCCCCAGAGGGGGACAGGGTACCTACGAGCAGTACTTC.